This section outlines one T cell receptor (beta chain) sequence together with its context. CDR3 length: 13 amino acids. Germline loops: CDR1 SNHLY, CDR2 FYNNEI. Trimming stripped 7 bases from V and 1 base from J, with 10 bases between. The record originates from a study of blood T cell repertoires in COVID-19. Authors' analysis steps: Reference gene primer amplification gave estimated nucleated cell counts. Profiled with immunoSEQ multiplex PCR; TCRdb holds only in-frame clones, not every one. The V and J calls and clone size come from that table; D and trimming were worked out from the DNA. This sample carries about 240,000 clones, approximately 86% of them seen once, and the ten largest clones take around 2.9%.

Material for sequencing was peripheral blood. The sequence was obtained from a woman aged 30 to 39 who had recovered from COVID-19. The chain links TRBV2 to TRBJ2-5, with a possible D match to TRBD2 (6 bases). CDR3: CASTGGTQETQYF. The CDR3 bases are TGTGCCAGCACGGGCGGGACCCAAGAGACCCAGTACTTC.